The rows below give T cell receptor beta chains drawn from one sample of a study of early T cells in non-severe SARS-CoV-2 infection. TCRdb passed the 5' RACE reads through MiXCR, listing each CDR3 protein once. This sample yields 84,000 or so distinct CDR3 sequences, of which 14% are seen a single time; approximately 9.9% belongs to the top ten. Sample: whole blood. These receptor sequences come from an adult who was a healthcare worker with PCR-confirmed SARS-CoV-2 infection or an uninfected control (not recorded which). Each CDR3 is given with its conserved first and last residue. Fields, in order: D gene, J gene, V gene, clone size, CDR3 DNA, CDR3 protein. A D gene is named only where the DNA matches it firmly. Where a row states a size, it is once, few, many or the class of an expanded clone; other rows omit it.

TRBD1 | TRBJ1-6 | TRBV5-6 | few | TGTGCCAGCAGCAAGGACAGGTATAATTCACCCCTCCACTTT | CASSKDRYNSPLHF
- | TRBJ1-6 | TRBV7-3 | few | TGTGCCAGCAGCTCCCTAGGAGGGGATAATTCACCCCTCCACTTT | CASSSLGGDNSPLHF
- | TRBJ1-1 | TRBV3-2 | few | TGTGCCAGCAGCCAAGATCGGAAAGCTTTCTTT | CASSQDRKAFF
- | TRBJ1-1 | TRBV18 | many | TGTGCCAGCTCACGACAGATTGAAGCTTTCTTT | CASSRQIEAFF
TRBD1 | TRBJ2-7 | TRBV25-1 | - | TGTGCCAGCAGTGCTTCGGGACAGAACTACGAGCAGTACTTC | CASSASGQNYEQYF
- | TRBJ1-6 | TRBV7-2 | few | TGTGCCAGCAGCTTAGGGCCTTTGAGCCCACCCCTCCACTTT | CASSLGPLSPPLHF
- | TRBJ1-3 | TRBV30 | many | TGTGCCTGGCTCTCAAACTCTGGAAACACCATATATTTT | CAWLSNSGNTIYF
- | TRBJ1-2 | TRBV19 | few | TGTGCCAGTAGTATCGATGGATACGGCTACACCTTC | CASSIDGYGYTF
TRBD2 | TRBJ2-1 | TRBV5-5 | few | TGTGCCAGCAGCCTAGGGATGGCGGGGGAATACTTC | CASSLGMAGEYF
- | TRBJ2-5 | TRBV3-1 | few | TGTGCCAGCAGCCTCGACAAGACCCAGTACTTC | CASSLDKTQYF
TRBD1 | TRBJ2-7 | TRBV3-1 | - | TGTGCCAGCAGCCAAGGAAGGGACAGGGCCCTCGAGCAGTACTTC | CASSQGRDRALEQYF
- | TRBJ1-5 | TRBV18 | - | TGTGCCAGCTCACCATCAGGAGTTAATCAGCCCCAGCATTTT | CASSPSGVNQPQHF
- | TRBJ1-2 | TRBV10-1 | many | TGCGCCAGCAGTACCATTGGGCCGTCCCCAGGCTATGGCTACACCTTC | CASSTIGPSPGYGYTF
- | TRBJ1-1 | TRBV3-1 | many | TGTGCCAGCAGCCAAGGGGCGTGGACTGAAGCTTTCTTT | CASSQGAWTEAFF
- | TRBJ2-5 | TRBV7-6 | few | TGTGCCAGCAGCTTAGGATGGGGAAGTCAAGAGACCCAGTACTTC | CASSLGWGSQETQYF
- | TRBJ1-3 | TRBV7-2 | few | TGTGCCAGCAGCTTATTGCACAGCTCTGGAAACACCATATATTTT | CASSLLHSSGNTIYF
- | TRBJ1-3 | TRBV28 | - | TGTGCCAGCAGTTTAGGCAGGCCCGGGAACACCATATATTTT | CASSLGRPGNTIYF
- | TRBJ2-3 | TRBV11-2 | - | TGTGCCAGCAGCTTACGTGGCGGGGACCCAGATACGCAGTATTTT | CASSLRGGDPDTQYF
TRBD1 | TRBJ1-2 | TRBV5-4 | few | TGTGCCAGCAGCTTGCCGGACAGGCCCCATCCCATCTACACCTTC | CASSLPDRPHPIYTF
- | TRBJ1-2 | TRBV6-1 | - | TGTGCCAGCAGTGCCCGGAGCCTGGGGGTCGCTTATGGCTACACCTTC | CASSARSLGVAYGYTF
TRBD1 | TRBJ2-2 | TRBV30 | many | TGTGCCTGGAGTGTACAACAGGGGACCGGGGAGCTGTTTTTT | CAWSVQQGTGELFF
- | TRBJ1-1 | TRBV2 | few | TGTGCCACCCACGGGGGCGGATTCAACACTGAAGCTTTCTTT | CATHGGGFNTEAFF
- | TRBJ1-3 | TRBV3-1 | - | TGCGCCAGCAGCCAAAGGTCGGCGACATCGGCCATATATTTT | CASSQRSATSAIYF
TRBD2 | TRBJ2-1 | TRBV10-2 | few | TGCGCCAGCAGTGAGTTTTTAGCGGGGCACAATGAGCAGTTCTTC | CASSEFLAGHNEQFF
- | TRBJ1-4 | TRBV5-1 | few | TGCGCCAGCAGAACGGGCGGTGGAACTAATGAAAAACTGTTTTTT | CASRTGGGTNEKLFF
TRBD1 | TRBJ2-5 | TRBV7-6 | - | TGTGCCAGCAGCTTGGTCGGACAGGTAGAGACCCAGTACTTC | CASSLVGQVETQYF
- | TRBJ2-7 | TRBV10-3 | - | TGTGCCATCACTAGACAGCCCCTATACGAGCAGTACTTC | CAITRQPLYEQYF
- | TRBJ2-1 | TRBV15 | - | TGTGCCACCAGCAAAAAAGGACGTACCAGCTCCTACAATGAGCAGTTCTTC | CATSKKGRTSSYNEQFF
- | TRBJ1-1 | TRBV20-1 | few | TGCAGTGCTTCCGGGACCGCGAGCACTGAAGCTTTCTTT | CSASGTASTEAFF
- | TRBJ1-5 | TRBV28 | - | TGTGCCAGCAGAAAGGAGTGGGATCAGCCCCAGCATTTT | CASRKEWDQPQHF
- | TRBJ2-3 | TRBV20-1 | few | TGCAGTGCTAGAACTGGGGGCTTGGATACGCAGTATTTT | CSARTGGLDTQYF
TRBD1 | TRBJ1-1 | TRBV5-5 | few | TGTGCCAGCAGCGCGTTAGACAGGGCGGGCACTGAAGCTTTCTTT | CASSALDRAGTEAFF
TRBD2 | TRBJ2-3 | TRBV7-9 | few | TGTGCCAGCAGCCCACTAGCGAATACGCAGTATTTT | CASSPLANTQYF
- | TRBJ1-5 | TRBV6-1 | - | TGTGCCAGCAGTCAAATACAGGGTGTACATCAGCCTCAGCATTTT | CASSQIQGVHQPQHF
TRBD1 | TRBJ1-5 | TRBV6-1 | - | TGTGCCAGCAGTGTTATCACCGGGACAGGGGATCAGCCCCAGCATTTT | CASSVITGTGDQPQHF
TRBD1 | TRBJ2-5 | TRBV6-5 | few | TGTGCCAGCGGGGACAGCTACCAAGAGACCCAGTACTTC | CASGDSYQETQYF
- | TRBJ1-1 | TRBV5-1 | many | TGCGCCAGCAGAGAGGCGACAGGTAGTGAAGCTTTCTTT | CASREATGSEAFF
- | TRBJ1-2 | TRBV29-1 | - | TGCAGCGTTGAAATGCAGGAGAGCTATGGCTACACCTTC | CSVEMQESYGYTF
TRBD2 | TRBJ2-5 | TRBV6-1 | - | TGTGCCAGCAGTAGCGGGGGGGCAGAGACCCAGTACTTC | CASSSGGAETQYF
- | TRBJ2-7 | TRBV4-2 | - | TGTGCCAGCAGCCAAGACCCCGGGACCGCACATACCGAGCAGTACTTC | CASSQDPGTAHTEQYF
TRBD1 | TRBJ1-4 | TRBV27 | few | TGTGCCAGCAGTCCCCTCGGACAGGGCGGTTATGAAAAACTGTTTTTT | CASSPLGQGGYEKLFF
TRBD1 | TRBJ1-3 | TRBV10-3 | - | TGTGCCATCAGGACAGGGGGCGAGGACACCATATATTTT | CAIRTGGEDTIYF
- | TRBJ2-7 | TRBV20-1 | few | TGCAGTGCTAGAGATTCGGTCGGGACCGCACCCCACGAGCAGTACTTC | CSARDSVGTAPHEQYF
- | TRBJ1-1 | TRBV29-1 | - | TGCAGCGTTCAGGGACAGAACACTGAAGCTTTCTTT | CSVQGQNTEAFF
- | TRBJ1-1 | TRBV5-6 | few | TGTGCCAGCAGCCCAGTACAGGGCGAGAACACTGAAGCTTTCTTT | CASSPVQGENTEAFF
TRBD1 | TRBJ1-1 | TRBV30 | - | TGTGCCTGGAGTGTACTGGGTCAGGGGGCATCTGAAGCTTTCTTT | CAWSVLGQGASEAFF
TRBD2 | TRBJ2-3 | TRBV11-2 | many | TGTGCCAGCAGTCTGGGGACTACCTATAGCACAGATACGCAGTATTTT | CASSLGTTYSTDTQYF
- | TRBJ2-1 | TRBV28 | few | TGTGCCAGCTACGGGGCCCAAAATGAGCAGTTCTTC | CASYGAQNEQFF
- | TRBJ1-6 | TRBV6-1 | many | TGTGCCAGCAGTGTGGGAGGGGGAAATTCACCCCTCCACTTT | CASSVGGGNSPLHF
- | TRBJ2-7 | TRBV2 | many | TGTGCCAGCACTCTAGGGGGGAGGGGGTACGAGCAGTACTTC | CASTLGGRGYEQYF
- | TRBJ2-5 | TRBV12-3/TRBV12-4 | - | TGTGCCAGCAAGTACGAGTACCAAGAGACCCAGTACTTC | CASKYEYQETQYF
TRBD2 | TRBJ2-5 | TRBV6-2/TRBV6-3 | - | TGTGCCAGCAGTTCCCGGACTAGCGGAGGGGAGACCCAGTACTTC | CASSSRTSGGETQYF
- | TRBJ1-6 | TRBV20-1 | many | TGCAGTGCTAGAGGAACTGGGTACTCACCCCTCCACTTT | CSARGTGYSPLHF
TRBD1 | TRBJ2-5 | TRBV11-1 | few | TGTGCCAGCAGCTTAGGGGACAGCTCCCAAGAGACCCAGTACTTC | CASSLGDSSQETQYF
- | TRBJ2-3 | TRBV5-4 | few | TGTGCCAGCAGCTTCGGGGTAAATCCAGATACGCAGTATTTT | CASSFGVNPDTQYF
- | TRBJ1-1 | TRBV20-1 | - | TGCAGTGCTATGGGAGAGAACACTGAAGCTTTCTTT | CSAMGENTEAFF
- | TRBJ1-1 | TRBV6-1 | - | TGTGCCAGCAGTGCCACGGACACAATTGAAGCTTTCTTT | CASSATDTIEAFF